The 9 T cell receptor beta chains listed next were all sequenced from one sample in a study of T cell repertoires in cytomegalovirus infection. TCRdb recomputed calls from the reads with MiXCR, one row per CDR3 protein. This repertoire shows about 920,000 distinct CDR3 sequences, roughly 30% found once; its top ten account for around 15%. These receptors lack a known antigen. Specimen: cultured CD8+ T cells from PBMCs, collected from culture after CMV antigen stimulation. These receptors all stem from a human donor in good health (CMV status not recorded). Some clones in this sample may be carry-over from other donors' samples.

J is TRBJ2-1 and V is TRBV7-6; 8 bases map to TRBD1. V lost 5 bases, J lost 4 bases, and 7 bases stayed unmatched. Germline V gene data show CDR1 as SGHVS and CDR2 as FNYEAQ. This CDR3 spans 15 amino acids. CDR3 DNA sequence: TGTGCCAGCAGCCAAGGACAGGGTGGGTACAATGAGCAGTTCTTC. Its protein is CASSQGQGGYNEQFF.

The V gene is TRBV27, the J gene TRBJ2-7, with D possibly matching TRBD1 (6 bases). Between the trimmed V and J ends, which lost 5 bases and 6 bases, there was a span of 11 bases. The CDR3 sequence is 12 residues long. Germline CDR1 MNHEY, CDR2 SMNVEV (reference sequence). The CDR3 region is CASSQQGGEQYV. The CDR3, as DNA: TGTGCCAGCAGTCAACAGGGTGGCGAGCAGTACGTC.

There are a few counts of this clonotype. The chain employs TRBV10-2 and TRBJ2-6; D is undetermined. This CDR3 is built from 15 residues. CDR1 WSHSY and CDR2 SAAADI come from the germline V gene. V was pared by 3 bases and J by 10 bases, with 16 bases between. In DNA, the CDR3 is TGCGCCAGCAGTGAAGGGAAACCGAGGCGGAACGTCCTGACTTTC. Its translation is CASSEGKPRRNVLTF.

The rearrangement joins TRBV24-1 to TRBJ1-1, with D unresolved. Trimming removed 11 bases at V and 1 base at J, with 7 bases between. The CDR3 covers 11 residues. The germline CDR1 and CDR2 sequences are KGHDR and SFDVKD. DNA for the CDR3: TGTGCCATCAGATCGAACACTGAAGCTTTCTTT. Its protein product is CAIRSNTEAFF.

Only a few counts were recorded for this clonotype. The chain couples TRBV2 to TRBJ1-6; D perhaps matches TRBD1 (5 bases). The V gene's germline CDR1 is SNHLY and CDR2 FYNNEI. Trimming took 10 bases from V and 0 from J, leaving 16 bases between them. The CDR3 covers 16 residues. CDR3 sequence: CATAQGTSSYNSPLHF. The CDR3 DNA sequence: TGTGCCACCGCCCAAGGGACGAGCTCCTATAATTCACCCCTCCACTTT.

The chain carries TRBV7-9 and TRBJ1-6; D is possibly TRBD1 (5 bases). Germline lookup yields CDR1 SEHNR and CDR2 FQNEAQ (reference sequence). Deletions cut 1 base from V and 2 bases from J, with 9 bases between. The CDR3 is 16 residues long. The CDR3 DNA reads TGTGCCAGCAGCTTAGAAGGGGTGACCTATAATTCACCCCTCCACTTT. Translated, it gives CASSLEGVTYNSPLHF.

The chain employs TRBV7-4 and TRBJ2-1; 9 nucleotides line up with TRBD1. Germline CDR1 reads SGHVT; CDR2 reads SQSDAQ. Unmatched junction bases numbered 8, after V lost 6 bases and J lost 8 bases. CDR3 size: 14 residues. The CDR3 protein is CASSRTGVKDEQFF. CDR3 sequence (DNA): TGTGCCAGCAGTCGGACAGGGGTCAAGGATGAGCAGTTCTTC.

V usage is TRBV20-1 and J usage is TRBJ2-3; D ambiguous. The length of the CDR3 is 12 residues. Trimming shortened V by 5 bases and J by 6 bases, and 12 bases separated the two germline ends. The V gene's germline CDR1 is DFQATT and CDR2 SNEGSKA (reference sequence). CDR3 coding DNA: TGCAGTGCTCTGGGGTCCGGGGATACGCAGTATTTT. It codes for CSALGSGDTQYF.

The chain combines TRBV5-4 with TRBJ2-2; TRBD1 matches at 9 bases. Losses at the gene ends were 3 bases for V and 1 base for J; bases not matched to a gene: 4. CDR1 SGHNT and CDR2 YYREEE come from the germline V gene (reference sequence). This CDR3 is 16 amino acids long. The CDR3 here is CASSYGQGMNTGELFF. In DNA, the CDR3 is TGTGCCAGCAGCTACGGACAGGGGATGAACACCGGGGAGCTGTTTTTT.